This TCR beta chain emerged from a study of blood T cell repertoires in COVID-19. Study-wide background: The samples span acute and convalescent COVID-19 from the United States, Italy and Spain. The cDNA or gDNA used as material had been derived from T cells, B-cell-depleted T cells, or PBMCs.

Authors' data handling: Amplification of reference gene primers was used by the study to estimate nucleated cell counts. TCRdb's table, derived via immunoSEQ multiplex PCR, lists solely in-frame clones and lacks some. The DNA gave D and trimming, while V, J and clone size come from that table. The table shows under 60,000 clones, with around 90% occurring only once. The V gene's germline CDR1 is KGHSH and CDR2 LQKENI. J was trimmed by 6 bases and V by 2 bases; bases with no gene match: 2. The CDR3 has 14 amino acids. This clone was recorded once. The clonotype originates from a human donor with acute or convalescent COVID-19. The donor label of this sample is uncertain. The genes are TRBV18 and TRBJ1-2, with TRBD1 matching 11 bases. The sample taken for sequencing was peripheral blood. CDR3 DNA: TGTGCCAGCTCACCAGGGACAGGGGGAGATGGCTACACCTTC. It encodes CASSPGTGGDGYTF.